The present TCR beta chain was sequenced within a study of T cell changes during pregnancy in multiple sclerosis. Germline loops: CDR1 SGHVS, CDR2 FQNEAQ. V lost 5 bases to trimming and J lost 7 bases; unmatched junction nucleotides: 8. The CDR3 has 13 amino acids. Using immunoSEQ multiplex PCR, the repertoire was profiled, and TCRdb retains in-frame clones only, with some absent. The table has some 110,000 clones, roughly 90% seen once. Sequencing used peripheral blood, obtained in the third trimester of pregnancy. The chain is built from TRBV7-8 and TRBJ2-7; 7 bases are shared with TRBD2. The origin of this receptor is a female donor with multiple sclerosis, enrolled in a pregnancy study. The chain's CDR3 is CASSLRGVREQYF. The CDR3, as DNA: TGTGCCAGCAGCCTCCGGGGGGTGCGGGAGCAGTACTTC.